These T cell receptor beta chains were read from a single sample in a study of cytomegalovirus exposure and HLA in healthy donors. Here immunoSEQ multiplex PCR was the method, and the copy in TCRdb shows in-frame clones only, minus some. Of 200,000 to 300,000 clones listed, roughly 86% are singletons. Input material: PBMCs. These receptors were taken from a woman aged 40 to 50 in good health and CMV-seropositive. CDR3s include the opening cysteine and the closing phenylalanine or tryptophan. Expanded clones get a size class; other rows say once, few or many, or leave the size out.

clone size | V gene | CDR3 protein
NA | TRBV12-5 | CASGLDGHPYNEQFF
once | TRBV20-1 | CSAQDGEQYF
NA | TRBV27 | CASSPRDNTDTQYF
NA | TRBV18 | CASSPQFSQANYGYTF
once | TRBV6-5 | CASSLTRGSYNEQFF
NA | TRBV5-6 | CASRVGVGVPYEQYF
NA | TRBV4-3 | CASSQDRASGKEETQYF
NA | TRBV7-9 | CASSLVPGGTNEKLFF
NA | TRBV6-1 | CASSEPGQGSNEQFF
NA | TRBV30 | CAWRPRLAGDIEQYF
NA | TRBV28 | CASSFPRGSNTGELFF
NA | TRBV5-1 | CASSLDGRGNYGYTF
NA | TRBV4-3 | CASSRQDEKLFF
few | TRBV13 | CASSSGQGIFGYTF
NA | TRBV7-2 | CASSLARQKGTSYEQYF
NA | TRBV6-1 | CATWTGRRGTYEQYF
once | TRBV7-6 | CASSSLVEYEQYF
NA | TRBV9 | CASSGTGTSAMVEQYF
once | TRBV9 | CASSVGGQGALGYTF
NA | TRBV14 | CASSQDLSSGNTIYF
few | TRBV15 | CATSSGLAADYNEQFF
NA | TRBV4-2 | CASSQGASYEQYF
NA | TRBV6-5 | CASSYRAGGKNIQYF
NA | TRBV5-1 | CASSLDTGAGELFF
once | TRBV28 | CASSPGLASAGETQYF
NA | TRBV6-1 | CASTKNGQIQETQYF
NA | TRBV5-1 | CASSDVGSGPDTQYF
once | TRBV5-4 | CASSDKTYEQYF
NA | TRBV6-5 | CASSRRLQDYGYTF
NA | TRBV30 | CAWSRGDLSNYGYTF
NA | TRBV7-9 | CASSLVLLELTDTQYF
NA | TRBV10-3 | CAIRDGRTETQYF
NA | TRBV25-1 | CASSATSGRVETQYF
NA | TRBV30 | CAWSVSLGNIQYF
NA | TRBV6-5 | CASSFRGAGGYTF
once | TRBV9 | CASSGLSGIIGDTQYF
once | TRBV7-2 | CASSPTLDYNEQFF
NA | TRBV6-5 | CASSYGRGDNEQFF
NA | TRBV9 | CASSLSGRFTDTQYF
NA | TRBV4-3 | CASSQLAYNTGELFF